A single count supports the clone carrying this TCR beta chain. What it recognizes is unknown. The conserved final phenylalanine or tryptophan is absent from the CDR3, which likely points to a read error. TCRB libraries came from RNA via three nested multiplex PCR rounds. One entry per CDR3 protein results from TCRdb running MiXCR on the multiplex PCR reads. The repertoire has 13,000 to 15,000 distinct CDR3 sequences, more than 65% of them found once; the top ten carry 40% to 55%. The data are from a study of tumor-infiltrating lymphocytes in glioblastoma multiforme. Study-wide findings and caveats: Just one glioblastoma patient contributed to the TCR-mutation comparison.

There are 15 residues in the CDR3. V gave up 5 bases and J gave up 2 bases, with 15 bases separating them. Looked up from germline, CDR1 is MNHNS and CDR2 is SASEGT. Sequenced material: brain tumor tissue. This TCR was sampled from a male donor with glioblastoma. J is TRBJ2-5 and V is TRBV6-1; no definite D call. The DNA for the CDR3 is TGTGCCAGCAGTCACACCGGGCCGGTACAAGAGACCCAGTACTTA. It translates to CASSHTGPVQETQYL.